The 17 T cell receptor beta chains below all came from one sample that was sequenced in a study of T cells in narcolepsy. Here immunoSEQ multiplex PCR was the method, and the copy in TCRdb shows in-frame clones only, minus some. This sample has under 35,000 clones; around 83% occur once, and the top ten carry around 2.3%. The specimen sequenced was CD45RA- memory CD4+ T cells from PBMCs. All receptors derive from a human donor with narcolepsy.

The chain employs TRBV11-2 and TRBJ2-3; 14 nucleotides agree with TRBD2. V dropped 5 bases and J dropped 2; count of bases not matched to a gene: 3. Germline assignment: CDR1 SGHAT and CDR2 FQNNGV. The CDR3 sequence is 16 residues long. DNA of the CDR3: TGTGCCAGCAGCGCGACTAGCGGGGGGGACACAGATACGCAGTATTTT. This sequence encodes CASSATSGGDTDTQYF.

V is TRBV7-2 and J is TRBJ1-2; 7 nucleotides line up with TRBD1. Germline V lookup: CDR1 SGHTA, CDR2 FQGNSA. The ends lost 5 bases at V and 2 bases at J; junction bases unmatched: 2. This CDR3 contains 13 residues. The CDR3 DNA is TGTGCCAGCAGCGAGGACAGGAACTATGGCTACACCTTC. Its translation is CASSEDRNYGYTF.

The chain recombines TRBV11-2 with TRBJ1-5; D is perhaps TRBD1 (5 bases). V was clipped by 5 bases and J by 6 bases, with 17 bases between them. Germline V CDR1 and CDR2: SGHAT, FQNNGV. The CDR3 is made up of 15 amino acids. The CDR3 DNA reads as TGTGCCAGCAGCCCAGCGGGGGGATCCGGTCAGCCCCAGCATTTT. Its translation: CASSPAGGSGQPQHF.

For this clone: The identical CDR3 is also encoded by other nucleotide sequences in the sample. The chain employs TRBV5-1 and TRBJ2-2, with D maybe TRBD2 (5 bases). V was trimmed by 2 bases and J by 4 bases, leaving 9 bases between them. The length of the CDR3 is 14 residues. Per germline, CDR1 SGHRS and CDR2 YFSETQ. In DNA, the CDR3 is TGCGCCAGCAGCTTAGCACGGGGCACCGGGGAGCTGTTTTTT. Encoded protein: CASSLARGTGELFF.

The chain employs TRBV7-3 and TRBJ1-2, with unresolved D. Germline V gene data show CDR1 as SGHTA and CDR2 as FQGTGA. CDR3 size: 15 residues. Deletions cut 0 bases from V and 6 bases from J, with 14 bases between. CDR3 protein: CASSLTSRERNGYTF. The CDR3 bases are TGTGCCAGCAGCTTAACGTCGAGGGAACGGAATGGCTACACCTTC.

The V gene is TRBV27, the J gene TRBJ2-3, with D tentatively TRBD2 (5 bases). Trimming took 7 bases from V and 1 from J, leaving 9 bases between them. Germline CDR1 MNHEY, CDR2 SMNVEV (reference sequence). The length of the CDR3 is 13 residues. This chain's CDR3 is CASTMGGTDTQYF. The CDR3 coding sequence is TGTGCCAGCACAATGGGAGGCACAGATACGCAGTATTTT.

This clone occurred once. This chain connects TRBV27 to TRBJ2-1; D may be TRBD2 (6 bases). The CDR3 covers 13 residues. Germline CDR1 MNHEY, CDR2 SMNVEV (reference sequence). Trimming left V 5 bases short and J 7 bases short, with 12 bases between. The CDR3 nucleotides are TGTGCCAGCAGTCGGCGGGAAGGTAATGAGCAGTTCTTC. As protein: CASSRREGNEQFF.

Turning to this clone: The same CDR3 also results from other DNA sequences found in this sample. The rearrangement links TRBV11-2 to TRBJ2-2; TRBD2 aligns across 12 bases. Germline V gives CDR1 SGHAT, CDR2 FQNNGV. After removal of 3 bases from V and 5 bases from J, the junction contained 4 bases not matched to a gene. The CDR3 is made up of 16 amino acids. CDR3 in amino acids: CASSFLAGGGTGELFF. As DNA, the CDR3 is TGTGCCAGCAGCTTCCTAGCGGGAGGGGGAACCGGGGAGCTGTTTTTT.

The CDR3 loop is CASSFLPTGNTEAFF. The CDR3 DNA reads TGCGCCAGCAGCTTTCTCCCGACAGGGAACACTGAAGCTTTCTTT. The V call is TRBV5-1, the J call TRBJ1-1, with D maybe TRBD1 (6 bases). The CDR3 contains 15 residues. Germline V gives CDR1 SGHRS, CDR2 YFSETQ. Trimming cost V 2 bases and J 1 base, with 12 bases left between them. Complete variable domain (other parts from reference TRBV5-1 and TRBJ1-1): KAGVTQTPRYLIKTRGQQVTLSCSPISGHRSVSWYQQTPGQGLQFLFEYFSETQRNKGNFPGRFSGRQFSNSRSEMNVSTLELGDSALYLCASSFLPTGNTEAFFGQGTRLTVV.

CDR3 loop: CASSSRQGSLYEQYF. As DNA, the CDR3 is TGTGCCAGCTCATCTCGACAGGGGAGCCTCTACGAGCAGTACTTC. The genes are TRBV18 and TRBJ2-7, with 8 bases matching TRBD1. Germline CDR1 is KGHSH and CDR2 is LQKENI. V lost 5 bases and J lost 3; bases outside the gene matches: 9. The CDR3 spans 15 residues.

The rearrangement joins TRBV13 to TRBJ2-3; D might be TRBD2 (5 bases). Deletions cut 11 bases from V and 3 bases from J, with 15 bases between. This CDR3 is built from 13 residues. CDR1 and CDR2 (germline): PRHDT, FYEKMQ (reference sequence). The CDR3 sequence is CAANRGSTDTQYF. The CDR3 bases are TGTGCCGCCAACCGGGGATCGACAGATACGCAGTATTTT. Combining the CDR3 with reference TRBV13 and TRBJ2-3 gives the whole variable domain AAGVIQSPRHLIKEKRETATLKCYPIPRHDTVYWYQQGPGQDPQFLISFYEKMQSDKGSIPDRFSAQQFSDYHSELNMSSLELGDSALYFCAANRGSTDTQYFGPGTRLTVL.

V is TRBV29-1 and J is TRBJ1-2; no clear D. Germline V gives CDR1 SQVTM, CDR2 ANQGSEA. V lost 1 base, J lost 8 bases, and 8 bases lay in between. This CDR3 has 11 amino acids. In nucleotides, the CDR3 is TGCAGCGTTGAAGCCGGTGAAGGCTACACCTTC. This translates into CSVEAGEGYTF. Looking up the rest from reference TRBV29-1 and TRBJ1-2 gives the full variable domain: SAVISQKPSRDICQRGTSLTIQCQVDSQVTMMFWYRQQPGQSLTLIATANQGSEATYESGFVIDKFPISRPNLTFSTLTVSNMSPEDSSIYLCSVEAGEGYTFGSGTRLTVV.

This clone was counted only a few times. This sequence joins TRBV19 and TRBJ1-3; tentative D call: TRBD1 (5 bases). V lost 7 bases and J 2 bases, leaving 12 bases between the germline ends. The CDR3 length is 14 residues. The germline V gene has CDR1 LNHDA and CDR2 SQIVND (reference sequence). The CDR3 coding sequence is TGTGCCAGTACTGGGGGATACACTGGAAACACCATATATTTT. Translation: CASTGGYTGNTIYF.

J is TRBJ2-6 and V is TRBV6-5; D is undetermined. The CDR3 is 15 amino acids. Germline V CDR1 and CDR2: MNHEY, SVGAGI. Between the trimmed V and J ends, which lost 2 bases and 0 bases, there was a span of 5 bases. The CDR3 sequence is CASSYPGSGANVLTF. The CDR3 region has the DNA TGTGCCAGCAGTTACCCCGGCTCTGGGGCCAACGTCCTGACTTTC.

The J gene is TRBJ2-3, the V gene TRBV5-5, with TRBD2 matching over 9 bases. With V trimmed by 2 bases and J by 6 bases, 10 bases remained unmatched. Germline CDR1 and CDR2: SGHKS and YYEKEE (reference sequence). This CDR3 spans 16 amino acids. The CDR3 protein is CASSLRLAEGLDTQYF. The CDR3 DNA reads TGTGCCAGCAGCTTAAGACTAGCGGAGGGGTTGGATACGCAGTATTTT.

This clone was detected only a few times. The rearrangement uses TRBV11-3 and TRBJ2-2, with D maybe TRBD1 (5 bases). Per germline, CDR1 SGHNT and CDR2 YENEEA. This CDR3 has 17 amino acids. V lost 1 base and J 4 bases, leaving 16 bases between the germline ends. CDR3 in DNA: TGTGCCAGCAGCTTAGTGTCGCTAGGGGAACGCACCGGGGAGCTGTTTTTT. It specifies CASSLVSLGERTGELFF.

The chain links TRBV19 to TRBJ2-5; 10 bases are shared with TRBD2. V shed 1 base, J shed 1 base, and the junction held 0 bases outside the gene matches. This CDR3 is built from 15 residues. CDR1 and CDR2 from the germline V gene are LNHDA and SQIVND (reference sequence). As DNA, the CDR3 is TGTGCCAGTAGTATAGCTAGCGGGGGCCAAGAGACCCAGTACTTC. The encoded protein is CASSIASGGQETQYF. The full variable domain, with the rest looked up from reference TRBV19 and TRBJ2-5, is DGGITQSPKYLFRKEGQNVTLSCEQNLNHDAMYWYRQDPGQGLRLIYYSQIVNDFQKGDIAEGYSVSREKKESFPLTVTSAQKNPTAFYLCASSIASGGQETQYFGPGTRLLVL.